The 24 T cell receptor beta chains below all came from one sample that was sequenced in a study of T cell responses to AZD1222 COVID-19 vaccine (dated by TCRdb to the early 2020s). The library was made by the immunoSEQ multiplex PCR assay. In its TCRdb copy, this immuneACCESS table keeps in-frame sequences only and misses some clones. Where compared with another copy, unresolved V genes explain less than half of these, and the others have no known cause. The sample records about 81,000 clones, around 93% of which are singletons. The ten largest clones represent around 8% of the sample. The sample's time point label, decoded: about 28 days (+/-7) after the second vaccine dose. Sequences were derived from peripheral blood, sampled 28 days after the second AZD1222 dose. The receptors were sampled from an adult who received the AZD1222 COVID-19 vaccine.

The CDR3: CASSTHPNLAKNIQYF. CDR3 DNA sequence: TGTGCCAGCAGTACCCACCCTAACCTAGCCAAAAACATTCAGTACTTC. V is TRBV28 and J is TRBJ2-4, with D uncertain. Per germline, CDR1 MDHEN and CDR2 SYDVKM. Trimming left V 5 bases short and J 0 bases short, with 14 bases between. The CDR3 consists of 16 residues. Supplemented by reference TRBV28 and TRBJ2-4, the full variable domain reads DVKVTQSSRYLVKRTGEKVFLECVQDMDHENMFWYRQDPGLGLRLIYFSYDVKMKEKGDIPEGYSVSREKKERFSLILESASTNQTSMYLCASSTHPNLAKNIQYFGAGTRLSVL.

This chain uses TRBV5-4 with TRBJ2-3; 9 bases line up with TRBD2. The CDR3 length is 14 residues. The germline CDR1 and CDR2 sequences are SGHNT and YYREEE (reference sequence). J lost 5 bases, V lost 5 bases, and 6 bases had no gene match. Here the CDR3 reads CASRGSTSGDTQYF. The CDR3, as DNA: TGTGCCAGCAGAGGATCGACTAGCGGAGATACGCAGTATTTT.

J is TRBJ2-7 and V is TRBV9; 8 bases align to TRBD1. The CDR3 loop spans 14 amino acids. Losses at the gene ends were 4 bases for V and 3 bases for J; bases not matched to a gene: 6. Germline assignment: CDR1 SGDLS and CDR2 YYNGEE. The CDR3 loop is CASSRGQVGYEQYF. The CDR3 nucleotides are TGTGCCAGCAGCAGGGGACAGGTCGGCTACGAGCAGTACTTC.

Written as DNA, the CDR3 is TGCGCCAGCAGCTTGGCTCTAGGGGCCACAGATACGCAGTATTTT. Translated, it gives CASSLALGATDTQYF. The chain carries TRBV5-1 and TRBJ2-3, with D possibly matching TRBD1 (5 bases). Germline V gives CDR1 SGHRS, CDR2 YFSETQ. This CDR3 spans 15 amino acids. Trimming left V 0 bases short and J 2 bases short, with 10 bases between.

The CDR3 spells CAWDGTNTEAFF. Here the CDR3 DNA reads TGTGCCTGGGACGGGACGAACACTGAAGCTTTCTTT. The chain is built from TRBV30 and TRBJ1-1; the D gene is possibly TRBD1 (5 bases). This CDR3 comprises 12 residues. Trimming stripped 5 bases from V and 1 base from J, with 8 bases between. Germline lookup yields CDR1 GTSNPN and CDR2 SVGIG (reference sequence).

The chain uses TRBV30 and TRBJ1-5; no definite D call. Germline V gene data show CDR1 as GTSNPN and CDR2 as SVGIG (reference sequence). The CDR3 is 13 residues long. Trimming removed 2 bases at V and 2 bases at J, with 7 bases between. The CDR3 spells CAWSLSGNQPQHF. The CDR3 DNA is TGTGCCTGGAGTTTGAGTGGCAATCAGCCCCAGCATTTT.

Here the CDR3 DNA reads TGTGCCAGCAGCCAAGATCGTGGGACAGGGGGGTTCTTC. It translates to CASSQDRGTGGFF. This chain connects TRBV3-1 (or the pseudogene TRBV3-2) to TRBJ2-1; TRBD1 matches at 11 bases. J lost 15 bases, V lost 0 bases, and 4 bases had no gene match. The CDR3 has 13 residues. CDR1 is LGHDT, CDR2 YNNKEL, per germline (reference sequence).

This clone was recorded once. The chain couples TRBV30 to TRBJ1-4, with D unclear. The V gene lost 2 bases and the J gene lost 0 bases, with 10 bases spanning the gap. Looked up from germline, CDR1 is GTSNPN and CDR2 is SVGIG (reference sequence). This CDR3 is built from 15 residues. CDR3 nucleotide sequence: TGTGCCTGGAGTCCAGACCGTGCAACTAATGAAAAACTGTTTTTT. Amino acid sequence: CAWSPDRATNEKLFF.

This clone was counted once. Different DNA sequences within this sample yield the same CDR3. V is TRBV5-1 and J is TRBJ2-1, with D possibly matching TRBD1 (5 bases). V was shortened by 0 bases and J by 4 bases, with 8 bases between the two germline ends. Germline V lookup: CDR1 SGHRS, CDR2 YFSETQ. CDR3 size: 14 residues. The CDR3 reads CASSLEGQYNEQFF. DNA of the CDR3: TGCGCCAGCAGCTTGGAGGGGCAGTACAATGAGCAGTTCTTC.

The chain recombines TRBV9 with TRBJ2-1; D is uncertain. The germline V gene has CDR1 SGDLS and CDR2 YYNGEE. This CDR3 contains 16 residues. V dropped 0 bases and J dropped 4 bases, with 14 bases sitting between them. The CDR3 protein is CASSVDLGRPYNEQFF. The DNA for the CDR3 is TGTGCCAGCAGCGTAGATCTCGGAAGGCCGTACAATGAGCAGTTCTTC.

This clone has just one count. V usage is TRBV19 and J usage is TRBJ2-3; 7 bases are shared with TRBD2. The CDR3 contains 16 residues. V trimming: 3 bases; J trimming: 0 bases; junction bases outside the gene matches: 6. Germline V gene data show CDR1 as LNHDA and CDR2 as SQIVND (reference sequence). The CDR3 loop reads CASSMRAGTSTDTQYF. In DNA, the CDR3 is TGTGCCAGTAGTATGCGAGCGGGGACTAGCACAGATACGCAGTATTTT.

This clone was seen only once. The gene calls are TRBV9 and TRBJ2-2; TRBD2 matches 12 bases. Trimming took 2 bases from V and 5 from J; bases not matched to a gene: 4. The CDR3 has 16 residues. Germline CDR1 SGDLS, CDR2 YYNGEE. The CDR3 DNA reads TGTGCCAGCAGCGTTCTAGCGGGAGGGGATACCGGGGAGCTGTTTTTT. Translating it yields CASSVLAGGDTGELFF.

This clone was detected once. This CDR3 reads CASSTGTGANYGYTF. Here the CDR3 DNA reads TGCGCCAGCAGCACAGGGACAGGAGCTAACTATGGCTACACCTTC. This chain joins TRBV5-1 and TRBJ1-2, with 8 bases identical to TRBD1. Trimming at V came to 4 bases and at J to 0 bases, leaving 5 bases not matched to a gene. Germline loops: CDR1 SGHRS, CDR2 YFSETQ. The CDR3 runs 15 residues. Drawing the rest from reference TRBV5-1 and TRBJ1-2, the complete variable domain is KAGVTQTPRYLIKTRGQQVTLSCSPISGHRSVSWYQQTPGQGLQFLFEYFSETQRNKGNFPGRFSGRQFSNSRSEMNVSTLELGDSALYLCASSTGTGANYGYTFGSGTRLTVV.

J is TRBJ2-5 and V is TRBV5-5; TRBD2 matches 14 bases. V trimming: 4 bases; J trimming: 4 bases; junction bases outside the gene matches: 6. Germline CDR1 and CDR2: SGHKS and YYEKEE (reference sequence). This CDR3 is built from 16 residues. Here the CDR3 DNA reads TGTGCCAGCAGCGCAAGACTAGCGGGAGGGGGAGAGACCCAGTACTTC. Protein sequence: CASSARLAGGGETQYF.

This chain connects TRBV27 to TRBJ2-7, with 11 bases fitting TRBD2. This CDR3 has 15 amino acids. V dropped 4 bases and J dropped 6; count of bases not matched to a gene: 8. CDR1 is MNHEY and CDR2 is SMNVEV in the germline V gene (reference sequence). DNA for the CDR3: TGTGCCAGCAGTTCCAGACTAGCGGGAACGGTCGAGCAGTACTTC. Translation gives CASSSRLAGTVEQYF.

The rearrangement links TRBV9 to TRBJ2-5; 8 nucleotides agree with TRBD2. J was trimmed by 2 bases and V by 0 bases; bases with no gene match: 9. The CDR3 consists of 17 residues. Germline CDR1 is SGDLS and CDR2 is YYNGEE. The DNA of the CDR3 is TGTGCCAGCAGCGTAGGGGTCACTAGCGGATCGCAAGAGACCCAGTACTTC. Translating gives CASSVGVTSGSQETQYF.

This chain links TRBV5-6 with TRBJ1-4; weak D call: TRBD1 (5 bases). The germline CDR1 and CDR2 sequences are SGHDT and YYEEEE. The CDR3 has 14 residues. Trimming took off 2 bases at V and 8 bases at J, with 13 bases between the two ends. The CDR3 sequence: CASSFTGPGEKLFF. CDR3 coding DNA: TGTGCCAGCAGCTTCACGGGGCCTGGGGAAAAACTGTTTTTT.

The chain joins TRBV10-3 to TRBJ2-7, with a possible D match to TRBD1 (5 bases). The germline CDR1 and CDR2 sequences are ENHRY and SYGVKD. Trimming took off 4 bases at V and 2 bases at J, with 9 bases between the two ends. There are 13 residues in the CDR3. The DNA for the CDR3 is TGTGCCATCAGTGGCCAGGGAACCTACGAGCAGTACTTC. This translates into CAISGQGTYEQYF.

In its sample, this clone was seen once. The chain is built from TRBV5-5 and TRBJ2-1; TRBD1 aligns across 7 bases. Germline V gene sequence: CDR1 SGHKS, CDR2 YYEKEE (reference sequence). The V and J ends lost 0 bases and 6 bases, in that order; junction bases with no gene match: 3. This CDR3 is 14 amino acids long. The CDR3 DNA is TGTGCCAGCAGCTTGGTACAGGGGACCAATGAGCAGTTCTTC. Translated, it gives CASSLVQGTNEQFF.

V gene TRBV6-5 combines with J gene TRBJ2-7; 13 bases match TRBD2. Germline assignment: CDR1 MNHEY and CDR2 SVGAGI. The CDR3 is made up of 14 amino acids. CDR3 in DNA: TGTGTCACTAGTTCCGGGACTAGCGGGACCTCGGAGTACTTC. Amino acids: CVTSSGTSGTSEYF.

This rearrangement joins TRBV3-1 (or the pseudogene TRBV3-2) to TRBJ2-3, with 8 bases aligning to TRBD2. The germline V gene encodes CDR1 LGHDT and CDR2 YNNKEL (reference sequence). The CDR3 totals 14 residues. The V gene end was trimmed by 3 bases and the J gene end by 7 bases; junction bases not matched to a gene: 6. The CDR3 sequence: CASSQSGSPNTQYF. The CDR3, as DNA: TGTGCCAGCAGCCAGAGCGGGAGCCCGAATACGCAGTATTTT.

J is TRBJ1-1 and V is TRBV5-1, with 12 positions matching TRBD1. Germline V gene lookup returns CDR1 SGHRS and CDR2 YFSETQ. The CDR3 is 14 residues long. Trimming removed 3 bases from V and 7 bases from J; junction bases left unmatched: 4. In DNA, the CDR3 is TGCGCCAGCAGCTGGGGACAGGGGGCAAGTGAAGCTTTCTTT. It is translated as CASSWGQGASEAFF. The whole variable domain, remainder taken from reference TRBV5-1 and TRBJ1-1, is KAGVTQTPRYLIKTRGQQVTLSCSPISGHRSVSWYQQTPGQGLQFLFEYFSETQRNKGNFPGRFSGRQFSNSRSEMNVSTLELGDSALYLCASSWGQGASEAFFGQGTRLTVV.

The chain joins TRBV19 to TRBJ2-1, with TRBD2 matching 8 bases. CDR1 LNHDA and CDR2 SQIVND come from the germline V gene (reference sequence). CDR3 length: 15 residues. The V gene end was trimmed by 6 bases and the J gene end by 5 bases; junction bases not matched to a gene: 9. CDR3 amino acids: CASRRWGSGNNEQFF. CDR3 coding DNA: TGTGCCAGTAGAAGATGGGGTAGCGGGAACAATGAGCAGTTCTTC.

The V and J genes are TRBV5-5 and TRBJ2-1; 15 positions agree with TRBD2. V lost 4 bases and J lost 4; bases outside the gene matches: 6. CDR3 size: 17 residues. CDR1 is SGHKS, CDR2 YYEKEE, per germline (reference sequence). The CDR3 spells CASSLWTSGRGYNEQFF. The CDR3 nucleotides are TGTGCCAGCAGCCTCTGGACTAGCGGGAGGGGTTACAATGAGCAGTTCTTC.